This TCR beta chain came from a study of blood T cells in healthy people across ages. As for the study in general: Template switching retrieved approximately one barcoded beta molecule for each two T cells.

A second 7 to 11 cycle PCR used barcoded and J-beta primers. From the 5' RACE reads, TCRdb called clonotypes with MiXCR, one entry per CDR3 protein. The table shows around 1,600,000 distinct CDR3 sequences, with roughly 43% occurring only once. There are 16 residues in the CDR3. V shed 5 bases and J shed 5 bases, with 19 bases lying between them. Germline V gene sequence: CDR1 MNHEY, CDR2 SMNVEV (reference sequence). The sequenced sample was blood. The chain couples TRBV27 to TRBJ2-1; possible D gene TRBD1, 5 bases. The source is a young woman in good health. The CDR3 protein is CASSRTVAGYNNEQFF. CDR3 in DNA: TGTGCCAGCAGTAGGACCGTGGCAGGGTACAACAATGAGCAGTTCTTC.